This TCR beta chain was documented in a study of blood T cell repertoires in COVID-19. Study-wide context: Specimens from acute and convalescent COVID-19 originated in the United States, Italy and Spain. The cDNA or gDNA used as material had been derived from T cells, B-cell-depleted T cells, or PBMCs.

In the authors' methods: Amplification of reference gene primers was used by the study to estimate nucleated cell counts. Sequencing used immunoSEQ multiplex PCR; TCRdb keeps in-frame clones, though not all of them. Clone size and the V and J calls come from that table; the DNA yielded D and trimming. The sample gives 200,000 or so clones, 80% to 85% of which show up once; 3% is in the top ten. CDR1 SGHRS and CDR2 YFSETQ come from the germline V gene. V was shortened by 4 bases and J by 0 bases, with 8 bases between the two germline ends. The CDR3 spans 14 residues. Sequencing input: peripheral blood. The chain is built from TRBV5-1 and TRBJ1-3; D remains ambiguous. The sequence came from a woman aged 25 to 39 who had recovered from COVID-19. The CDR3 reads CASSAGFSGNTIYF. The CDR3 DNA is TGCGCCAGCAGCGCAGGATTCTCTGGAAACACCATATATTTT.